Following are 29 T cell receptor beta chains from one sample sequenced in a study of blood T cells in healthy people across ages. Together with a sample-barcoded 5' primer, a J-beta primer mix was included in a second PCR lasting about 7 to 11 cycles. In TCRdb, the 5' RACE reads were re-called with MiXCR into one record per CDR3 protein. The sample carries roughly 410,000 distinct CDR3 sequences, 50% to 60% recorded once. The sample taken for sequencing was blood. The receptors come from a man aged 55 to 70 in good health.

The V and J genes are TRBV3-1 and TRBJ2-3; D is tentatively TRBD1 or TRBD2 (6 bases each). V lost 4 bases and J 0 bases, leaving 20 bases between the germline ends. Per germline, CDR1 LGHDT and CDR2 YNNKEL (reference sequence). The CDR3 sequence is 18 residues long. The CDR3 nucleotides read TGTGCCAGCAGCCCTTCTCTGCCGGGGGCAGGAAGCACAGATACGCAGTATTTT. It specifies CASSPSLPGAGSTDTQYF.

This clonotype was seen more than once but under ten times. The V and J genes are TRBV3-1 and TRBJ1-6; D is perhaps TRBD1 (6 bases). The V and J ends lost 4 bases and 7 bases respectively, with 14 bases between them. CDR1 LGHDT and CDR2 YNNKEL come from the germline V gene (reference sequence). This CDR3 comprises 15 residues. The CDR3 reads CASSLGRGQNSPLHF. The CDR3 DNA reads TGTGCCAGCAGCCTGGGCAGGGGCCAAAATTCACCCCTCCACTTT.

This clonotype showed up many times. The chain recombines TRBV25-1 with TRBJ1-2; D possibly corresponds to TRBD1 (6 bases). The germline gives CDR1 MGHDK, CDR2 SYGVNS. The CDR3 has 16 residues. V lost 2 bases, J lost 2 bases, and 15 bases lay in between. CDR3 protein: CASSEPHHRANYGYTF. CDR3 nucleotide sequence: TGTGCCAGCAGTGAACCCCACCACAGGGCAAACTATGGCTACACCTTC.

The chain uses TRBV10-3 and TRBJ1-1; D remains unclear. This CDR3 has 13 amino acids. With 3 bases removed from V and 5 bases from J, the gap between germline ends came to 10 bases. Per the germline V gene, CDR1 is ENHRY and CDR2 is SYGVKD. The CDR3 is CAISDHEGTEAFF. CDR3 DNA sequence: TGTGCCATCAGTGATCATGAAGGGACTGAAGCTTTCTTT.

The chain is built from TRBV28 and TRBJ2-1; D remains ambiguous. The J call may be mistaken, given a closer DNA end match to TRBJ2-7. From germline, CDR1 is MDHEN and CDR2 SYDVKM. The CDR3 runs 17 residues. CDR3 loop: CASSSPSALSSYNEQYF. CDR3 sequence (DNA): TGTGCCAGCAGTTCCCCCTCAGCGCTTAGCTCCTACAATGAGCAGTACTTC.

This clonotype was recorded once. V usage is TRBV7-2 and J usage is TRBJ1-2; D is unresolved. The CDR3 is 13 amino acids. Germline assignment: CDR1 SGHTA and CDR2 FQGNSA. V dropped 1 base and J dropped 8 bases, with 11 bases sitting between them. The CDR3 loop is CASSLVRGEGYTF. In nucleotides, the CDR3 is TGTGCCAGCAGCTTAGTTCGGGGAGAAGGCTACACCTTC.

The table lists this clonotype with many counts. The chain carries TRBV20-1 and TRBJ2-5, with D perhaps matching TRBD1 (6 bases). Trimming took 0 bases from V and 1 from J, leaving 18 bases between them. Germline loops: CDR1 DFQATT, CDR2 SNEGSKA (reference sequence). The CDR3 is 17 residues long. The CDR3 nucleotides are TGCAGTGCTAGAGATCCAGGGGCAGGTCGTACCCAAGAGACCCAGTACTTC. Translation: CSARDPGAGRTQETQYF.

A single count supports this clonotype. The chain uses TRBV7-9 and TRBJ2-6; no definite D call. V was clipped by 11 bases and J by 0 bases, with 8 bases between them. The CDR3 consists of 13 residues. From germline, CDR1 is SEHNR and CDR2 FQNEAQ (reference sequence). CDR3 in amino acids: CAFRRSGANVLTF. The CDR3 DNA reads TGTGCCTTTCGGCGCTCTGGGGCCAACGTCCTGACTTTC.

There are many counts of this clonotype. This chain uses TRBV27 with TRBJ2-7, with a tentative D call TRBD2 (5 bases). V was pared by 5 bases and J by 3 bases, with 17 bases between. From germline, CDR1 is MNHEY and CDR2 SMNVEV (reference sequence). The CDR3 covers 15 residues. This CDR3 is CASSLGREGFYEQYF. CDR3 bases: TGTGCCAGCAGTCTAGGTCGGGAAGGATTCTACGAGCAGTACTTC.

The genes are TRBV7-6 and TRBJ2-6; tentatively, D is TRBD1 or TRBD2 (5 bases each). CDR3 length: 17 residues. CDR1 is SGHVS and CDR2 is FNYEAQ in the germline V gene. Trimming stripped 1 base from V and 8 bases from J, with 18 bases between. The DNA for the CDR3 is TGTGCCAGCAGCTTAGGCGTCCAGGGCTCCGGGACCAACGTCCTGACTTTC. Its translation is CASSLGVQGSGTNVLTF.

The rearrangement joins TRBV7-9 to TRBJ2-4; D is perhaps TRBD1 (5 bases). Germline CDR1 SEHNR, CDR2 FQNEAQ (reference sequence). The CDR3 totals 16 residues. The V end was cut by 5 bases, the J end by 3 bases, with 17 bases between. CDR3 nucleotides: TGTGCCAGCAGCCGAGAGGTAGGGGCCGTCAAAAACATTCAGTACTTC. Translation gives CASSREVGAVKNIQYF.

This chain connects TRBV3-1 to TRBJ2-7, with TRBD1 identical over 8 bases. This CDR3 contains 14 residues. Trimming removed 4 bases from V and 0 bases from J; junction bases left unmatched: 2. Germline lookup yields CDR1 LGHDT and CDR2 YNNKEL (reference sequence). The CDR3 region is CASSRGQVSYEQYF. The CDR3 DNA follows: TGTGCCAGCAGCCGGGGACAGGTCTCCTACGAGCAGTACTTC.

The rearrangement links TRBV20-1 to TRBJ1-1; a possible D gene is TRBD1 (6 bases). The V gene lost 6 bases and the J gene lost 3 bases, with 14 bases spanning the gap. This CDR3 contains 13 residues. Germline CDR1 DFQATT, CDR2 SNEGSKA (reference sequence). In DNA, the CDR3 is TGCAGTGCCTTAAGGGGGGGTTACACTGAAGCTTTCTTT. Its protein product is CSALRGGYTEAFF.

The rearrangement joins TRBV11-2 to TRBJ2-5; no definite D call. The CDR3 spans 14 residues. In germline, CDR1 is SGHAT, CDR2 FQNNGV. Trimming shortened V by 6 bases and J by 7 bases, and 18 bases separated the two germline ends. CDR3 sequence reads: CASRHYSETGTQYF. Written as DNA, the CDR3 is TGTGCCAGCAGACATTATTCAGAAACGGGGACCCAGTACTTC.

The chain links TRBV30 to TRBJ2-7, with TRBD2 matching 10 bases. V lost 0 bases to trimming and J lost 7 bases; unmatched junction nucleotides: 9. The germline V gene has CDR1 GTSNPN and CDR2 SVGIG (reference sequence). The CDR3 sequence is 15 residues long. This CDR3 is CAWSVHRGLAEEQYF. For the CDR3, the DNA is TGTGCCTGGAGTGTACATAGAGGACTAGCGGAAGAGCAGTACTTC.

V and J are TRBV20-1 and TRBJ2-4; TRBD1 agrees at 9 bases. The J call may be faulty, since TRBJ2-7 better matches the DNA end. The CDR3 sequence is 14 residues long. Germline V gene sequence: CDR1 DFQATT, CDR2 SNEGSKA (reference sequence). In DNA form, the CDR3 reads TGCAGTGCTCTTACCGGGACAGGGTATCACGAGCAGTACTTC. Translation gives CSALTGTGYHEQYF.

The V and J genes are TRBV19 and TRBJ2-3, with 7 bases lining up with TRBD1. This CDR3 has 14 amino acids. Germline V gene data show CDR1 as LNHDA and CDR2 as SQIVND (reference sequence). Germline trimming cut 7 bases from V and 4 bases from J; bases unmatched to any gene: 8. CDR3 in DNA: TGTGCCAGTACCCCAGGGGGAGCCTCAGATACGCAGTATTTT. It encodes CASTPGGASDTQYF.

The gene calls are TRBV27 and TRBJ1-2, with 7 bases that match TRBD1. V was clipped by 4 bases and J by 7 bases; unmatched bases: 18. Germline CDR1 reads MNHEY; CDR2 reads SMNVEV (reference sequence). CDR3 length: 17 residues. CDR3 coding DNA: TGTGCCAGCAGTTCACGGACAGGTAGCAGCGTGCCGGGTGGCTACACCTTC. It translates to CASSSRTGSSVPGGYTF.

The chain combines TRBV3-1 with TRBJ2-7, with unresolved D. The germline gives CDR1 LGHDT, CDR2 YNNKEL (reference sequence). V lost 8 bases and J 2 bases, leaving 7 bases between the germline ends. The CDR3 has 11 amino acids. The CDR3 DNA sequence: TGTGCCAGCGCCACCACCTACGAGCAGTACTTC. This encodes CASATTYEQYF.

The chain links TRBV29-1 to TRBJ2-7; D might be TRBD1 or TRBD2, each matching 5 bases. V was clipped by 5 bases and J by 3 bases, with 11 bases between them. The CDR3 is 12 amino acids. CDR1 is SQVTM and CDR2 is ANQGSEA in the germline V gene. CDR3 sequence reads: CSVREGIYEQYF. CDR3 DNA: TGCAGCGTTCGAGAGGGGATCTACGAGCAGTACTTC.

This sequence joins TRBV7-3 and TRBJ2-3; 9 bases are a match to TRBD2. V was pared by 3 bases and J by 6 bases, with 7 bases of the junction left unmatched. The CDR3 sequence is 15 residues long. From germline, CDR1 is SGHTA and CDR2 FQGTGA. Here the CDR3 DNA reads TGTGCCAGCAGCTTGGGCGGGAGGGCCTTTGATACGCAGTATTTT. As protein: CASSLGGRAFDTQYF. The whole variable domain, filled in from reference TRBV7-3 and TRBJ2-3, reads GAGVSQTPSNKVTEKGKYVELRCDPISGHTALYWYRQSLGQGPEFLIYFQGTGAADDSGLPNDRFFAVRPEGSVSTLKIQRTERGDSAVYLCASSLGGRAFDTQYFGPGTRLTVL.

The sample holds many counts of this clonotype. The J gene is TRBJ1-2, the V gene TRBV5-1; no clear D gene. Trimming cost V 0 bases and J 2 bases, with 11 bases left between them. CDR1 is SGHRS and CDR2 is YFSETQ in the germline V gene. CDR3 length: 15 residues. The CDR3 DNA follows: TGCGCCAGCAGCTTGGACCCCGCTAGGAACTATGGCTACACCTTC. Protein sequence: CASSLDPARNYGYTF.

This clonotype has just one count. This chain's CDR3 is CASSLLSSGTSYNEQFF. The CDR3 DNA is TGTGCCAGCAGCTTATTGTCTAGCGGGACCTCCTACAATGAGCAGTTCTTC. The chain has TRBV7-2 and TRBJ2-1; 9 bases agree with TRBD2. This CDR3 contains 17 residues. The V and J ends lost 2 bases and 0 bases, in that order; junction bases with no gene match: 5. Germline V gene lookup returns CDR1 SGHTA and CDR2 FQGNSA.

The CDR3 protein is CASSSVAGPTDTQYF. CDR3 nucleotides: TGTGCCAGCAGCTCCGTAGCGGGCCCCACAGATACGCAGTATTTT. The V call is TRBV3-1, the J call TRBJ2-3; TRBD2 agrees at 7 bases. The CDR3 runs 15 residues. Trimming removed 5 bases from V and 2 bases from J; junction bases left unmatched: 7. Germline values: CDR1 LGHDT, CDR2 YNNKEL (reference sequence).

This clonotype turned up a few times. Germline is not matched at one junction end, which may reflect a read error. The rearrangement uses TRBV7-9 and TRBJ1-2; possibly TRBD1 for D (5 bases). Germline V lookup: CDR1 SEHNR, CDR2 FQNEAQ (reference sequence). The CDR3 extends over 13 amino acids. CDR3 residues: CASSVAQGYGYTF. CDR3 DNA: TGTGCCAGCAGCGTAGCCCAGGGCTATGGCTACACCTTC.

The rearrangement joins TRBV20-1 to TRBJ1-2; D gene uncertain. There are 13 residues in the CDR3. Deletions cut 0 bases from V and 7 bases from J, with 12 bases between. Germline CDR1 DFQATT, CDR2 SNEGSKA (reference sequence). Here the CDR3 DNA reads TGCAGTGCTAGAGATCACGAGGGAGGTGGCTACACCTTC. As protein: CSARDHEGGGYTF.

This rearrangement joins TRBV20-1 to TRBJ2-6; D perhaps matches TRBD1 (5 bases). This CDR3 has 15 residues. V dropped 2 bases and J dropped 0 bases, with 8 bases sitting between them. CDR1 is DFQATT, CDR2 SNEGSKA, per germline (reference sequence). CDR3 bases: TGCAGTGCTAGAAGAGACAGCTCTGGGGCCAACGTCCTGACTTTC. Its translation is CSARRDSSGANVLTF.

The gene calls are TRBV20-1 and TRBJ2-5; TRBD2 is a possible D gene (5 bases). Germline V CDR1 and CDR2: DFQATT, SNEGSKA (reference sequence). Deletions cut 0 bases from V and 7 bases from J, with 15 bases between. CDR3 length: 14 amino acids. CDR3 sequence: CSARDKDSAGTQYF. CDR3 DNA sequence: TGCAGTGCTAGAGATAAGGACTCGGCGGGGACCCAGTACTTC.

The CDR3: CASRGISLLAGQETQYF. The CDR3 DNA follows: TGTGCCAGCAGGGGGATCTCCCTACTAGCGGGACAAGAGACCCAGTACTTC. The chain combines TRBV27 with TRBJ2-5, with 10 positions matching TRBD2. The germline V gene encodes CDR1 MNHEY and CDR2 SMNVEV (reference sequence). J was trimmed by 2 bases and V by 6 bases; bases with no gene match: 12. The length of the CDR3 is 17 residues.